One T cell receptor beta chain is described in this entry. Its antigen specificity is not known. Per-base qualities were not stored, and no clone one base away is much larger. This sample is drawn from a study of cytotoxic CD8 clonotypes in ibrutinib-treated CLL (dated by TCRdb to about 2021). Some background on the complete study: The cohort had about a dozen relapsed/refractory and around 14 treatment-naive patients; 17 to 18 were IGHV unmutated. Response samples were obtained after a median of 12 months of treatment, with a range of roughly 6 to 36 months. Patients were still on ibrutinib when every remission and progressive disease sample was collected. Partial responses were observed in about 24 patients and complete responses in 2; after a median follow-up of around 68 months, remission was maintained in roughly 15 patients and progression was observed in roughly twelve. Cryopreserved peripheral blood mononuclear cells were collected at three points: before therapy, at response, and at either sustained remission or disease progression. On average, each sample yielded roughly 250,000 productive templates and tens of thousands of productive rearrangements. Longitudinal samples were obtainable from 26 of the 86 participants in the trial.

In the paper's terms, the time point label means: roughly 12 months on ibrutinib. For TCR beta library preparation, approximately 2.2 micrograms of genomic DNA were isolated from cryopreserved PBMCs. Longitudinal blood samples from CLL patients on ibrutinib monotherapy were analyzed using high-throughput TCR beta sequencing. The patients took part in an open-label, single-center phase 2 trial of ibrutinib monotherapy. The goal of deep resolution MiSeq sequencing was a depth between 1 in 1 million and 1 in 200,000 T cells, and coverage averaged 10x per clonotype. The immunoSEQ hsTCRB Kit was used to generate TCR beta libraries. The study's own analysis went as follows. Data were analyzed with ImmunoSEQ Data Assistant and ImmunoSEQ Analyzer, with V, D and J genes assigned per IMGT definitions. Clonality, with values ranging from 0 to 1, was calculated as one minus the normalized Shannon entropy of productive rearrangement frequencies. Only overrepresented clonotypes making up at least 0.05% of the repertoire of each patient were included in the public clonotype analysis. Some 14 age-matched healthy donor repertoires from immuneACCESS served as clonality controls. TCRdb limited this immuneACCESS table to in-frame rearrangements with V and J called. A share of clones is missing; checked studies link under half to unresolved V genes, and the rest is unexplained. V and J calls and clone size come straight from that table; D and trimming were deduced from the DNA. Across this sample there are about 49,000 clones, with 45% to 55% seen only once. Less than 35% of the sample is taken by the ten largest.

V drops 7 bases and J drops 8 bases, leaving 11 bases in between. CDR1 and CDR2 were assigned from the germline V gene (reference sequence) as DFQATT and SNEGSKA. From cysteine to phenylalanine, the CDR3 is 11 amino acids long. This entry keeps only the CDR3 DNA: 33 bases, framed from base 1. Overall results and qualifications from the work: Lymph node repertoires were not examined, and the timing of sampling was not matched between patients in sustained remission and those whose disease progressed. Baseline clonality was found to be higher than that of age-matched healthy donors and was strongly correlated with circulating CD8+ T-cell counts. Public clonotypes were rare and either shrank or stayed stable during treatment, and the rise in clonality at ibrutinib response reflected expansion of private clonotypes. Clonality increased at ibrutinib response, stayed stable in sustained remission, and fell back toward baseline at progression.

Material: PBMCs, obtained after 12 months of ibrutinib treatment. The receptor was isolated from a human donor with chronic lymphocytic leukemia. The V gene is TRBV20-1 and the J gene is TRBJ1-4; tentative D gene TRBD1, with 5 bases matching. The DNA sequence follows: TGCAGTGGCGGGGCCGGGGAAAAACTGTTTTTT. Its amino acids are CSGGAGEKLFF.